The 23 T cell receptor beta chains below were found in one sample sequenced in a study of blood T cells in healthy people across ages. It was with a sample-barcoded 5' primer and a J-beta primer mix that a second PCR of roughly 7 to 12 cycles was run. One entry per CDR3 protein results from TCRdb running MiXCR on the 5' RACE reads. The sample consists of 1.5 million to 2 million distinct CDR3 sequences, 40% to 55% of them appearing once. The sample was blood. Every receptor here comes from a middle-aged woman in good health.

The chain uses TRBV20-1 and TRBJ2-7; D remains ambiguous. V lost 6 bases to trimming and J lost 4 bases, with 22 bases between them. The CDR3 is 15 residues long. Germline assignment: CDR1 DFQATT and CDR2 SNEGSKA (reference sequence). The CDR3 region is CSARRAKGLRYEQYF. CDR3 nucleotide sequence: TGCAGTGCCAGAAGGGCGAAAGGGCTGAGGTACGAGCAGTACTTC.

This chain uses TRBV12-3 or TRBV12-4 with TRBJ2-3; 7 positions match TRBD1. The CDR3 covers 16 residues. The V segment lost 5 bases and the J segment 2 bases; nucleotides outside the gene matches: 10. Here the CDR3 DNA reads TGTGCCAGCAGTCCCGGGACAGCTAGCCTCACAGATACGCAGTATTTT. Its protein product is CASSPGTASLTDTQYF.

This clonotype turned up a few times. The chain recombines TRBV20-1 with TRBJ2-5, with D possibly TRBD2 on 5 matching bases. The V end lost 8 bases, the J end lost 5 bases, and 18 bases lay between the germline ends. This CDR3 has 13 amino acids. Germline CDR1 is DFQATT and CDR2 is SNEGSKA (reference sequence). The CDR3 reads CSSSRGGSETQYF. The CDR3 DNA follows: TGCAGTTCCAGCCGGGGTGGTAGCGAGACCCAGTACTTC.

The table lists this clonotype with a few counts. J is TRBJ2-5 and V is TRBV20-1, with TRBD1 as a possible D gene (6 bases). The CDR3 totals 12 residues. V lost 2 bases, J lost 3 bases, and 7 bases lay in between. Germline CDR1 and CDR2: DFQATT and SNEGSKA (reference sequence). CDR3 sequence: CSARWTEETQYF. The CDR3, as DNA: TGCAGTGCTAGATGGACAGAAGAGACCCAGTACTTC.

The chain couples TRBV11-3 to TRBJ2-7; a possible D gene is TRBD1 (5 bases). Looked up from germline, CDR1 is SGHNT and CDR2 is YENEEA. The CDR3 loop spans 14 amino acids. Trimming took 0 bases from V and 6 from J, leaving 12 bases between them. CDR3 sequence reads: CASSLDYPGLEQYF. CDR3 bases: TGTGCCAGCAGCTTAGATTATCCAGGGCTCGAGCAGTACTTC.

This clonotype was picked up a small number of times. This chain uses TRBV27 with TRBJ2-7, with D perhaps matching TRBD1 (6 bases). Germline V gene data show CDR1 as MNHEY and CDR2 as SMNVEV (reference sequence). The CDR3 is 13 amino acids. V was trimmed by 9 bases and J by 0 bases, leaving 12 bases between them. Written as DNA, the CDR3 is TGTGCCAGTTGGGGGCCGGACTCCTACGAGCAGTACTTC. The encoded protein is CASWGPDSYEQYF.

The V and J genes are TRBV7-8 and TRBJ1-6; D might be TRBD1 (5 bases). Germline V CDR1 and CDR2: SGHVS, FQNEAQ. This CDR3 has 12 amino acids. CDR3 loop: CARRQFNSPLHF. The CDR3 DNA reads as TGTGCTCGGAGACAGTTTAATTCACCCCTCCACTTT.

The J gene is TRBJ1-2, the V gene TRBV5-1; D may be TRBD1 (5 bases). This CDR3 spans 15 amino acids. Germline CDR1 reads SGHRS; CDR2 reads YFSETQ. The ends were cut back, 2 bases at V and 8 bases at J, with 19 bases in the middle. In nucleotides, the CDR3 is TGCGCCAGCAGCTTATTCGCCCAGGGAAGTGGCGGCTACACCTTC. Amino acid sequence: CASSLFAQGSGGYTF.

Turning to this clonotype: At one end, the junction sequence differs from germline, possibly due to a read error. The chain has TRBV7-3 and TRBJ2-3, with TRBD1 matching 9 bases. The CDR3 consists of 14 residues. Germline V lookup: CDR1 SGHTA, CDR2 FQGTGA. CDR3 protein: CASSVGQGWDTQYF. The DNA of the CDR3 is TGCGCCAGCAGCGTCGGACAGGGGTGGGATACGCAGTATTTT.

The CDR3 sequence is CASSEGGLADEQFF. CDR3 sequence (DNA): TGCGCCAGCAGTGAGGGGGGACTAGCGGATGAGCAGTTCTTC. The chain combines TRBV10-1 with TRBJ2-1, with 11 bases matching TRBD2. Germline CDR1 WNHNN, CDR2 SYGVQD (reference sequence). V lost 2 bases to trimming and J lost 8 bases; unmatched junction nucleotides: 2. This CDR3 is 14 amino acids long.

The J gene is TRBJ2-1, the V gene TRBV7-9; 10 nucleotides line up with TRBD1. This CDR3 has 16 residues. V gave up 5 bases and J gave up 3 bases; unmatched junction bases: 7. Germline loops: CDR1 SEHNR, CDR2 FQNEAQ (reference sequence). The CDR3 DNA is TGTGCCAGCAGCAAACCGACAGGGGGCGTCTACAATGAGCAGTTCTTC. It specifies CASSKPTGGVYNEQFF.

The chain joins TRBV20-1 to TRBJ2-5; no firm D call. Trimming left V 0 bases short and J 1 base short, with 9 bases between. CDR1 and CDR2 from the germline V gene are DFQATT and SNEGSKA (reference sequence). This CDR3 has 14 residues. The CDR3 DNA sequence: TGCAGTGCTAGAGACCCCATTAGCCAAGAGACCCAGTACTTC. This gives the protein CSARDPISQETQYF.

The table lists this clonotype with a few counts. The rearrangement joins TRBV11-2 to TRBJ2-5, with unresolved D. This CDR3 is 14 amino acids long. Trimming stripped 5 bases from V and 8 bases from J, with 18 bases between. Per germline, CDR1 SGHAT and CDR2 FQNNGV. For the CDR3, the DNA is TGTGCCAGCAGCCCCCCCGGGCCGGGTACTACCCAGTACTTC. Its translation is CASSPPGPGTTQYF.

This clonotype appeared a few times. The chain couples TRBV12-3 or TRBV12-4 to TRBJ2-5; D possibly corresponds to TRBD2 (6 bases). Trimming stripped 7 bases from V and 4 bases from J, with 16 bases between. The CDR3 consists of 14 residues. The CDR3 here is CASTPWGVAETQYF. The CDR3 DNA sequence: TGTGCCAGCACCCCCTGGGGGGTCGCAGAGACCCAGTACTTC.

V is TRBV19 and J is TRBJ2-1; no reliable D call. Germline CDR1 LNHDA, CDR2 SQIVND (reference sequence). The CDR3 sequence is 13 residues long. V dropped 4 bases and J dropped 7 bases, with 11 bases sitting between them. The chain's CDR3 is CASSTRTKNEQFF. In DNA, the CDR3 is TGTGCCAGTAGTACGAGGACCAAAAATGAGCAGTTCTTC.

This chain connects TRBV12-3 or TRBV12-4 to TRBJ2-1, with TRBD2 identical over 7 bases. Losses at the gene ends were 6 bases for V and 5 bases for J; bases not matched to a gene: 7. The CDR3 contains 14 residues. In nucleotides, the CDR3 is TGTGCCAGCAGCTCAGCCCGGGGGGACAATGAGCAGTTCTTC. Protein sequence: CASSSARGDNEQFF.

The rearrangement uses TRBV3-1 and TRBJ2-3; 9 bases map to TRBD1. The CDR3 extends over 14 amino acids. The V gene end was trimmed by 4 bases and the J gene end by 6 bases; junction bases not matched to a gene: 5. Germline CDR1 is LGHDT and CDR2 is YNNKEL (reference sequence). The DNA for the CDR3 is TGTGCCAGCAGCCGAATAGACAGGGGGGATACGCAGTATTTT. Residues: CASSRIDRGDTQYF.

This chain uses TRBV28 with TRBJ2-5, with D possibly called TRBD1 or TRBD2 (5 bases each). The J call is uncertain, as TRBJ2-1 better fits the DNA end. The length of the CDR3 is 13 residues. Germline V CDR1 and CDR2: MDHEN, SYDVKM. The CDR3 DNA reads TGTGCCAGCAGTACCGGGACGCTGGAGACCCAGTTCTTC. Amino acids: CASSTGTLETQFF.

The V call is TRBV3-1, the J call TRBJ2-7; D is ambiguous. CDR3 length: 15 amino acids. Germline V CDR1 and CDR2: LGHDT, YNNKEL (reference sequence). V was clipped by 1 base and J by 2 bases, with 12 bases between them. This CDR3 reads CASSQVGDATYEQYF. CDR3 nucleotides: TGTGCCAGCAGCCAAGTAGGCGACGCGACCTACGAGCAGTACTTC.

V is TRBV29-1 and J is TRBJ1-2; TRBD1 matches 8 bases. V lost 3 bases to trimming and J lost 4 bases; unmatched junction nucleotides: 4. Germline V gene sequence: CDR1 SQVTM, CDR2 ANQGSEA. CDR3 length: 13 amino acids. The CDR3 DNA sequence: TGCAGCGTTGACAGGGGGCTCGCCTATGGCTACACCTTC. Residues: CSVDRGLAYGYTF.

The gene calls are TRBV6-2 or TRBV6-3 and TRBJ2-4; the D call may be TRBD1 or TRBD2 (5 bases each). The CDR3 totals 12 residues. Germline CDR1 reads MNHEY; CDR2 reads SVGEGT. Trimming stripped 0 bases from V and 14 bases from J, with 11 bases between. The CDR3, as DNA: TGTGCCAGCAGTTACTCGGTGGGACCTAAGTACTTC. Its protein product is CASSYSVGPKYF.

This clonotype is a singleton in its sample. The chain employs TRBV6-2 or TRBV6-3 and TRBJ2-7, with D unresolved. The CDR3 is 14 residues long. V gave up 10 bases and J gave up 0 bases, with 16 bases separating them. In germline, CDR1 is MNHEY, CDR2 SVGEGT. CDR3 protein: CATSPVGSSYEQYF. The DNA for the CDR3 is TGTGCCACCAGCCCCGTCGGCAGCTCCTACGAGCAGTACTTC.

This sequence joins TRBV6-1 and TRBJ2-1; 8 bases line up with TRBD1. J was trimmed by 7 bases and V by 7 bases; bases with no gene match: 9. The CDR3 runs to 14 residues. Germline assignment: CDR1 MNHNS and CDR2 SASEGT. DNA of the CDR3: TGTGCCAGCATCCTCGACAGGGGAGGAAATGAGCAGTTCTTC. Amino acids: CASILDRGGNEQFF.